These 11 T cell receptor beta chains share one sample of origin, sequenced in a study of blood T cells in healthy people across ages. A sample-barcoded 5' primer and a J-beta primer mix were used in a second PCR of roughly 7 to 11 cycles. TCRdb fed the 5' RACE reads into MiXCR, producing one record per CDR3 protein. The profile covers approximately 800,000 distinct CDR3 sequences, with under 40% appearing a single time and approximately 13% taken by the ten largest. Sample: blood. Every receptor here comes from a man aged 18 to 30 in good health.

Of note for this clonotype: A junction boundary mismatches the germline segment, possibly from a read error. V is TRBV6-5 and J is TRBJ2-5; weak D call: TRBD1 (5 bases). The CDR3 extends over 15 amino acids. Germline CDR1 and CDR2: MNHEY and SVGAGI. This CDR3 reads CASSYAIPGSETRYF. CDR3 coding DNA: TGTGCCAGCAGTTACGCGATTCCAGGGTCAGAGACCCGGTACTTC.

To note about this clonotype: A much larger clonotype is one base distant, so this may be a read error. The V call is TRBV25-1, the J call TRBJ1-6; D unclear. Germline values: CDR1 MGHDK, CDR2 SYGVNS. The length of the CDR3 is 13 residues. CDR3 DNA sequence: TGTGCCAGCAGTGATATACAGCTTTCATCCCTCCACTTT. Protein sequence: CASSDIQLSSLHF.

This CDR3 reads CATSKRTDKGTQYF. The CDR3 region has the DNA TGTGCCACCAGCAAGAGGACAGATAAAGGGACCCAGTACTTC. The genes are TRBV15 and TRBJ2-5; maybe TRBD1 (6 bases). CDR3 length: 14 amino acids. Germline V CDR1 and CDR2: LNHNV, YYDKDF (reference sequence). V was clipped by 4 bases and J by 7 bases, with 16 bases between them.

The genes are TRBV5-8 and TRBJ2-2; D gene unclear. The CDR3 totals 12 residues. Germline V gene lookup returns CDR1 SGHTS and CDR2 YDEGEE. Trimming took 1 base from V and 6 from J, leaving 4 bases between them. The CDR3 here is CASSLFAGELFF. The CDR3 region has the DNA TGTGCCAGCAGCTTGTTTGCCGGGGAGCTGTTTTTT.

This sequence joins TRBV4-2 and TRBJ2-3; D is unresolved. Germline CDR1 reads LGHNA; CDR2 reads YNFKEQ. The CDR3 runs to 14 residues. Trimming took off 1 base at V and 4 bases at J, with 9 bases between the two ends. The CDR3, as DNA: TGTGCCAGCAGCCAAGGGGCCGGGCCAGATACGCAGTATTTT. Translating gives CASSQGAGPDTQYF.

The chain joins TRBV7-9 to TRBJ1-5, with unresolved D. CDR3 length equals 12 residues. The germline gives CDR1 SEHNR, CDR2 FQNEAQ (reference sequence). V lost 6 bases to trimming and J lost 5 bases, with 8 bases between them. The CDR3 DNA follows: TGTGCCAGCAGTCCGGCGGATCAGCCCCAGCATTTT. Amino acids: CASSPADQPQHF.

A word on this clonotype: A much larger clone lies a single base off, so this may be a read error. Here the CDR3 omits its conserved ending phenylalanine or tryptophan, so a read error is the likely source. The chain employs TRBV12-3 or TRBV12-4 and TRBJ2-1; perhaps D is TRBD1 or TRBD2 (5 bases each). This CDR3 is built from 16 residues. V gave up 3 bases and J gave up 9 bases, with 21 bases separating them. The CDR3 sequence: CASSLASRTPEGEQFL. CDR3 DNA: TGTGCCAGCAGTTTGGCCTCGCGGACACCTGAGGGTGAGCAGTTCTTA.

This clonotype has a handful of counts. The J gene is TRBJ2-7, the V gene TRBV28; TRBD1 matches at 7 bases. Germline V gene data show CDR1 as MDHEN and CDR2 as SYDVKM. The J segment lost 3 bases and the V segment lost 4 bases, leaving 12 bases of the junction unmatched. The CDR3 is 16 residues long. CDR3 loop: CASSSPRDSRLYEQYF. Written as DNA, the CDR3 is TGTGCCAGCAGTTCTCCCCGGGACAGTAGACTCTACGAGCAGTACTTC.

This clonotype has just one count. A much larger clone lies one base from this, so it may be a read error. The chain is built from TRBV6-1 and TRBJ2-3; D may be TRBD2 (6 bases). The CDR3 spans 13 residues. The V and J ends lost 8 bases and 6 bases respectively, with 15 bases between them. CDR1 is MNHNS, CDR2 SASEGT, per germline. The CDR3 protein is CASVLAIRDTQYF. CDR3 bases: TGTGCCAGCGTACTAGCCATCCGGGATACGCAGTATTTT.

J is TRBJ2-1 and V is TRBV5-1, with TRBD2 identical over 7 bases. CDR1 SGHRS and CDR2 YFSETQ come from the germline V gene. The CDR3 totals 15 residues. The junction had 4 bases not matched to a gene; V was cut back by 2 bases and J by 2 bases. CDR3 in DNA: TGCGCCAGCAGCTTTAAAGCGGGGCCCTACAATGAGCAGTTCTTC. Encoded protein: CASSFKAGPYNEQFF. Full variable domain (remainder filled in from reference TRBV5-1 and TRBJ2-1): KAGVTQTPRYLIKTRGQQVTLSCSPISGHRSVSWYQQTPGQGLQFLFEYFSETQRNKGNFPGRFSGRQFSNSRSEMNVSTLELGDSALYLCASSFKAGPYNEQFFGPGTRLTVL.

The V and J genes are TRBV28 and TRBJ2-1; weak D call: TRBD2 (7 bases). Germline assignment: CDR1 MDHEN and CDR2 SYDVKM. The CDR3 is 13 residues long. CDR3 in amino acids: CAGGTGGVDEQFF. The CDR3 DNA sequence: TGTGCTGGGGGGACGGGGGGCGTCGATGAGCAGTTCTTC.